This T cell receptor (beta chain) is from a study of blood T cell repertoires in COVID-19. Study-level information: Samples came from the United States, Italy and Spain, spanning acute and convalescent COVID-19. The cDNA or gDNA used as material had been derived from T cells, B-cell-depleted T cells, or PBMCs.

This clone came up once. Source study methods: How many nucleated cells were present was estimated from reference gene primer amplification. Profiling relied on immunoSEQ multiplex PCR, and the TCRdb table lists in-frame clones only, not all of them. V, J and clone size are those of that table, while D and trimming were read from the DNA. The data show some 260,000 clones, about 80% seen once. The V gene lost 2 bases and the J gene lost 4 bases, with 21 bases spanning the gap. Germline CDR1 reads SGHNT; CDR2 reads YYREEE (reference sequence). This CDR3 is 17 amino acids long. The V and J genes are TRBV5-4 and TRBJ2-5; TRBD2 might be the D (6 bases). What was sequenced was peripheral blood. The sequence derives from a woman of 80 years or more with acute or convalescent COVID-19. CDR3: CASSFGGIRRDRETQYF. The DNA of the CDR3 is TGTGCCAGCAGCTTTGGGGGGATCCGGCGGGATAGAGAGACCCAGTACTTC.